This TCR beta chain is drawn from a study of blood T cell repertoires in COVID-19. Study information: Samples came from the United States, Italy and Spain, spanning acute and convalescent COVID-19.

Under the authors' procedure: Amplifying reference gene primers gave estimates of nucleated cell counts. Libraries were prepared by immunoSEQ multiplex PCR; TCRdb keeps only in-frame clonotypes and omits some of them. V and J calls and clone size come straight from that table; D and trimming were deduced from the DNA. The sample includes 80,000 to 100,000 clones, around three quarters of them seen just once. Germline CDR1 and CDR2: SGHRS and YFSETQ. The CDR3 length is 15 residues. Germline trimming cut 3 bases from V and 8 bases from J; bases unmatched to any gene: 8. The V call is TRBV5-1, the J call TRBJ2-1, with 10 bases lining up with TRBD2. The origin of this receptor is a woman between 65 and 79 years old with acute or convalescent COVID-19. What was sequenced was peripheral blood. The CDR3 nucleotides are TGCGCCAGCAGCTACGAACTAGCGGGATTGGATGAGCAGTTCTTC. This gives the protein CASSYELAGLDEQFF.